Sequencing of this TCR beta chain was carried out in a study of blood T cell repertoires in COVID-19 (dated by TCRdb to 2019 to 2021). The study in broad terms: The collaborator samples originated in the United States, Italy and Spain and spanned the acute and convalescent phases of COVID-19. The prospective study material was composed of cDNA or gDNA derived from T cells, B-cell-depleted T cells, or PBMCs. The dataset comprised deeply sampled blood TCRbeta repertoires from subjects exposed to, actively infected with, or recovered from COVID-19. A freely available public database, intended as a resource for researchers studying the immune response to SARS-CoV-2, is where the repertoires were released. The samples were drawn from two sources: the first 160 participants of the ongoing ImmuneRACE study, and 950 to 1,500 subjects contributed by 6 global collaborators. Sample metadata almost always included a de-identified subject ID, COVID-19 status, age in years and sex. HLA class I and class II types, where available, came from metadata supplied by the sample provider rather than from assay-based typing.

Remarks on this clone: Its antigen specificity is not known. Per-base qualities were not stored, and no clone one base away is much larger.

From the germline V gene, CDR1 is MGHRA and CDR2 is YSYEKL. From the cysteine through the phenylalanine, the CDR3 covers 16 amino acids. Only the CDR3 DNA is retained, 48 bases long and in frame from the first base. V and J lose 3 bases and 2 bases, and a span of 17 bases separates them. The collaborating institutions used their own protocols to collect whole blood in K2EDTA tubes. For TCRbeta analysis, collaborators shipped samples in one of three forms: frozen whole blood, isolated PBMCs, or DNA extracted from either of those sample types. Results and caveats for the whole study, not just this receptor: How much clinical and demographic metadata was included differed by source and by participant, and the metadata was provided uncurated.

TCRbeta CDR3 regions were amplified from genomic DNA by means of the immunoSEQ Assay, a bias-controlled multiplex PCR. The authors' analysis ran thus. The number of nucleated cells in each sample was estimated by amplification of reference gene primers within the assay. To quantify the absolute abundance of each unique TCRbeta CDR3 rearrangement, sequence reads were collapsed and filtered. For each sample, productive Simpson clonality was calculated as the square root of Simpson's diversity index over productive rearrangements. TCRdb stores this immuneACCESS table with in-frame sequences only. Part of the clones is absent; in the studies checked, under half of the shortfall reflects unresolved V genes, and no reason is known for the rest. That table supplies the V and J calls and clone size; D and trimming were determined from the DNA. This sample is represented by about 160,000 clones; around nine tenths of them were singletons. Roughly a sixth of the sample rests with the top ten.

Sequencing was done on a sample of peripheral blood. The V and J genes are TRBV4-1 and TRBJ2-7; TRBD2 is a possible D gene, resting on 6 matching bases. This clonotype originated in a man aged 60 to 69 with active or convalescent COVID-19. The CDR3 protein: CASSHSGGIGAYEQYF. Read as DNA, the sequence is TGCGCCAGCAGCCATTCAGGCGGGATAGGGGCCTACGAGCAGTACTTC.